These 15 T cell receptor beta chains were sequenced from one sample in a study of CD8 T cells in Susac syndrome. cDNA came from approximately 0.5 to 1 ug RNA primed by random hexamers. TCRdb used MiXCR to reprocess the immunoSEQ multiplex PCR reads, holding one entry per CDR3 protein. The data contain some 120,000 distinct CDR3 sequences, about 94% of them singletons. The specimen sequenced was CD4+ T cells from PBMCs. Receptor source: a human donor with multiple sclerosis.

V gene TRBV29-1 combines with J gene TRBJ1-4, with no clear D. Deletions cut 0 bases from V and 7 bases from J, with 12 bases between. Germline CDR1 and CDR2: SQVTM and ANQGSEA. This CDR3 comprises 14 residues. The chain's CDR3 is CSVEDRAGSEKLFF. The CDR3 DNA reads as TGCAGCGTTGAAGATCGGGCAGGAAGTGAAAAACTGTTTTTT.

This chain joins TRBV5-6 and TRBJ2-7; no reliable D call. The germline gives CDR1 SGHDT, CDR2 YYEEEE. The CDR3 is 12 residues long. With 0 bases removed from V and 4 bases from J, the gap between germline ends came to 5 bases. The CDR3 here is CASSLARYEQYF. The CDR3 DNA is TGTGCCAGCAGCTTGGCGAGGTACGAGCAGTACTTC.

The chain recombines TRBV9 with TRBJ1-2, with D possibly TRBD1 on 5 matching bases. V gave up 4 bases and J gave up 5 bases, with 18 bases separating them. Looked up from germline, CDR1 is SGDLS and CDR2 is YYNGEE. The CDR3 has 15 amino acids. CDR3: CASSSGGTGPYGYTF. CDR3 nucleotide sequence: TGTGCCAGCAGCTCGGGAGGGACCGGGCCATATGGCTACACCTTC.

CDR3 loop: CASSESFYTGELFF. DNA for the CDR3: TGTGCCAGCAGTGAAAGCTTTTACACCGGGGAGCTGTTTTTT. V usage is TRBV6-1 and J usage is TRBJ2-2; D not resolved. The germline V gene encodes CDR1 MNHNS and CDR2 SASEGT. Trimming removed 2 bases at V and 3 bases at J, with 7 bases between. The CDR3 is 14 amino acids.

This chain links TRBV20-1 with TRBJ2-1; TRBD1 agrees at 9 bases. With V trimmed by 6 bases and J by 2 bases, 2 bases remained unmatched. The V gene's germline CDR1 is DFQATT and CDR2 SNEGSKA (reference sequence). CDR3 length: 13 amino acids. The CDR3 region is CSARDRAYNEQFF. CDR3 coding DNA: TGCAGTGCCAGGGACAGGGCCTACAATGAGCAGTTCTTC.

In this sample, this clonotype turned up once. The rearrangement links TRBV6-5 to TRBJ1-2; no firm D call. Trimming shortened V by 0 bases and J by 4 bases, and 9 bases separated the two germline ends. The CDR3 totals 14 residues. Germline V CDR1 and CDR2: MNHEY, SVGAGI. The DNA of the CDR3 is TGTGCCAGCAGTTACTCCCCTCGAACCTATGGCTACACCTTC. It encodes CASSYSPRTYGYTF.

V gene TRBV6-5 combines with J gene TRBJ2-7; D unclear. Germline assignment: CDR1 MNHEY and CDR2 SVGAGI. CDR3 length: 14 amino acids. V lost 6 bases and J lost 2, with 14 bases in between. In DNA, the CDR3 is TGTGCCAGCAGCCCGAGCACAGTTCCCTACGAGCAGTACTTC. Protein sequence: CASSPSTVPYEQYF.

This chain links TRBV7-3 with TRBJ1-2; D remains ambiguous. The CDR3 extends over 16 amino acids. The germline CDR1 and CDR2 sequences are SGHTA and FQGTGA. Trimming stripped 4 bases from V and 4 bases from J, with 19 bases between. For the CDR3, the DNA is TGTGCCAGCAGCTCCTCAGCGGCCCTCCCCGTCTATGGCTACACCTTC. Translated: CASSSSAALPVYGYTF.

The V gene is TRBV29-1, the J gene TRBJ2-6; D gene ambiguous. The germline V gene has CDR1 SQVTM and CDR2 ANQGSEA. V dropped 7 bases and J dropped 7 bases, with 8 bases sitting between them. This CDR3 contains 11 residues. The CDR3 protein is CSALGANVLTF. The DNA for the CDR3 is TGCAGCGCTCTTGGTGCCAACGTCCTGACTTTC.

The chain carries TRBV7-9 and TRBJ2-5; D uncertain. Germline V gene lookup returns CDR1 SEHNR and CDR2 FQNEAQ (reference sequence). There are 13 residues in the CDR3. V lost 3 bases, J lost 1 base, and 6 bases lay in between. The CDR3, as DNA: TGTGCCAGCAGCTTGAGCGTCCAAGAGACCCAGTACTTC. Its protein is CASSLSVQETQYF.

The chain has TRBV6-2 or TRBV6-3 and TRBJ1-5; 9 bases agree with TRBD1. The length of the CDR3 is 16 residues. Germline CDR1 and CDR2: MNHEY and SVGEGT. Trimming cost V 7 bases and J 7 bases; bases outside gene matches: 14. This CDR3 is CASNGVGQGREQPQHF. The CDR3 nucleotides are TGTGCCAGCAACGGGGTCGGACAGGGGCGGGAACAGCCCCAGCATTTT.

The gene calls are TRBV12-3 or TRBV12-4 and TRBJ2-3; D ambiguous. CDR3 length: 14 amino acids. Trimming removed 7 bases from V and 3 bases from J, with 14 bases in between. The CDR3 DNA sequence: TGTGCCAGCACCTCAACGGTACAAACAGATACGCAGTATTTT. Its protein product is CASTSTVQTDTQYF.

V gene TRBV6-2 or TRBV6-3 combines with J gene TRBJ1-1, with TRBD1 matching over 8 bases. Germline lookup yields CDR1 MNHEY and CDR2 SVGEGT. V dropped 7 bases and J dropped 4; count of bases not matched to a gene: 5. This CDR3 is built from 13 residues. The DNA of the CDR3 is TGTGCCAGCACATTCGACAGGGGCACTGAAGCTTTCTTT. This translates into CASTFDRGTEAFF.

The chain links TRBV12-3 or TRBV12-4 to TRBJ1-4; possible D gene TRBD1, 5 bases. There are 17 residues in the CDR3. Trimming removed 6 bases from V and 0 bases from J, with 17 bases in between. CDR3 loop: CASSSDIASTTNEKLFF. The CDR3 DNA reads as TGTGCCAGCAGCTCGGACATTGCGTCTACAACTAATGAAAAACTGTTTTTT.

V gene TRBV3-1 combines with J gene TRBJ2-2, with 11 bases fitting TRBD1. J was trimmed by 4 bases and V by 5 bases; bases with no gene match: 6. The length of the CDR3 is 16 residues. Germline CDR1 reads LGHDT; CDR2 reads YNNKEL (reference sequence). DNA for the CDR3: TGTGCCAGCAGCGCCCGGGGGACAGGGGGCACCGGGGAGCTGTTTTTT. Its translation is CASSARGTGGTGELFF.